These 9 T cell receptor beta chains were sequenced from one sample in a study of blood T cell repertoires in COVID-19. TCRdb's copy holds only in-frame clones and misses some; the assay was immunoSEQ multiplex PCR. The sample lists just under 65,000 clones, roughly 75% occurring once. The source material was peripheral blood. Receptor source: a man between 60 and 75 years old with COVID-19, enrolled during active disease.

The chain has TRBV30 and TRBJ1-1; maybe TRBD1 (6 bases). V was pared by 3 bases and J by 1 base, with 15 bases between. The CDR3 sequence is 15 residues long. Germline V gene sequence: CDR1 GTSNPN, CDR2 SVGIG (reference sequence). CDR3 DNA: TGTGCCTGGAGGTTACCCGGGGGGGCGAACACTGAAGCTTTCTTT. As protein: CAWRLPGGANTEAFF.

The rearrangement joins TRBV5-1 to TRBJ2-5; 7 nucleotides align to TRBD2. Looked up from germline, CDR1 is SGHRS and CDR2 is YFSETQ. V shed 5 bases and J 4 bases; nucleotides not matched to a gene: 5. This CDR3 is built from 13 residues. The CDR3 reads CASRLASRETQYF. Written as DNA, the CDR3 is TGCGCCAGCAGACTAGCGAGCCGAGAGACCCAGTACTTC.

The V and J genes are TRBV10-3 and TRBJ1-1, with D possibly TRBD1 on 6 matching bases. The CDR3 has 15 amino acids. Looked up from germline, CDR1 is ENHRY and CDR2 is SYGVKD. The germline V and J ends were trimmed by 1 base and 4 bases, with 13 bases remaining between them. The CDR3 nucleotides are TGTGCCATCAGTGAGTTTACAGGGTTTGGCACTGAAGCTTTCTTT. Translation: CAISEFTGFGTEAFF.

The chain carries TRBV6-6 and TRBJ2-7, with 7 positions matching TRBD2. The length of the CDR3 is 15 residues. In germline, CDR1 is MNHNY, CDR2 SVGAGI (reference sequence). The J segment lost 5 bases and the V segment lost 2 bases, leaving 9 bases of the junction unmatched. In DNA, the CDR3 is TGTGCCAGCAGTTACCTGTCTACTGGGAGGGACGAGCAGTACTTC. It translates to CASSYLSTGRDEQYF.

The chain recombines TRBV5-1 with TRBJ2-5; TRBD2 aligns across 16 bases. Trimming took 4 bases from V and 4 from J; bases not matched to a gene: 4. The CDR3 consists of 16 residues. The germline V gene encodes CDR1 SGHRS and CDR2 YFSETQ. CDR3: CASSRGLAGGPETQYF. The CDR3 nucleotides read TGCGCCAGCAGCAGGGGACTAGCGGGAGGGCCAGAGACCCAGTACTTC.

The chain carries TRBV6-4 and TRBJ1-1; D not certain. The length of the CDR3 is 13 residues. The ends were cut back, 6 bases at V and 2 bases at J, with 10 bases in the middle. Germline CDR1 is MRHNA and CDR2 is SNTAGT. The CDR3 DNA sequence: TGTGCCAGCAGCCCGCGGGTCAACACTGAAGCTTTCTTT. Its translation is CASSPRVNTEAFF.

V is TRBV19 and J is TRBJ2-1, with D possibly matching TRBD2 (6 bases). Germline lookup yields CDR1 LNHDA and CDR2 SQIVND (reference sequence). The CDR3 is 15 residues long. The V end was cut by 3 bases, the J end by 3 bases, with 12 bases between. Here the CDR3 reads CASSIGEVGYNEQFF. CDR3 nucleotides: TGTGCCAGTAGTATCGGGGAGGTCGGCTACAATGAGCAGTTCTTC. The entire variable domain, with the rest obtained from reference TRBV19 and TRBJ2-1, is as follows: DGGITQSPKYLFRKEGQNVTLSCEQNLNHDAMYWYRQDPGQGLRLIYYSQIVNDFQKGDIAEGYSVSREKKESFPLTVTSAQKNPTAFYLCASSIGEVGYNEQFFGPGTRLTVL.

The chain employs TRBV10-3 and TRBJ2-7, with TRBD2 as a possible D gene (6 bases). The CDR3 contains 14 residues. V was clipped by 4 bases and J by 9 bases, with 19 bases between them. Germline CDR1 ENHRY, CDR2 SYGVKD. The DNA of the CDR3 is TGTGCCATCAGTGGACCCCCAGGCGGAGCGGGGCAGTACTTC. Its protein product is CAISGPPGGAGQYF.

This clone was recorded a few times. This chain links TRBV6-5 with TRBJ2-7; TRBD1 might be the D (5 bases). Germline values: CDR1 MNHEY, CDR2 SVGAGI. V lost 9 bases and J lost 3, with 15 bases in between. The CDR3 is made up of 13 amino acids. In DNA form, the CDR3 reads TGTGCCAGTGGATCAGGGCTTGGCTACGAGCAGTACTTC. Its translation is CASGSGLGYEQYF.